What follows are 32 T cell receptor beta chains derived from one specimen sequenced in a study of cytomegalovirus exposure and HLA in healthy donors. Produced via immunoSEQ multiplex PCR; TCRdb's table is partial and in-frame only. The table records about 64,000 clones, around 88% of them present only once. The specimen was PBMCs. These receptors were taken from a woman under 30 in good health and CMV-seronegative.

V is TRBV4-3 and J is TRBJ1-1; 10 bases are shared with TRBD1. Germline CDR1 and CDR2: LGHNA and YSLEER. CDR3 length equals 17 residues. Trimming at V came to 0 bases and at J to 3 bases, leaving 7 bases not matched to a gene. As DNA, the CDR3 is TGCGCCAGCAGCCAAGATTCCGGGACAGGGGAAGACACTGAAGCTTTCTTT. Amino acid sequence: CASSQDSGTGEDTEAFF.

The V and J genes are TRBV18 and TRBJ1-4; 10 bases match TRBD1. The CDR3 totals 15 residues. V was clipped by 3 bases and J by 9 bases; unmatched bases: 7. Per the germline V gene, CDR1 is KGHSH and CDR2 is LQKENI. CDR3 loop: CASSPLTGGEKKLFF. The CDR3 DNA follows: TGTGCCAGCTCACCTCTGACAGGGGGCGAGAAAAAACTGTTTTTT. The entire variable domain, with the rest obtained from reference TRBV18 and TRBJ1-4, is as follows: NAGVMQNPRHLVRRRGQEARLRCSPMKGHSHVYWYRQLPEEGLKFMVYLQKENIIDESGMPKERFSAEFPKEGPSILRIQQVVRGDSAAYFCASSPLTGGEKKLFFGSGTQLSVL.

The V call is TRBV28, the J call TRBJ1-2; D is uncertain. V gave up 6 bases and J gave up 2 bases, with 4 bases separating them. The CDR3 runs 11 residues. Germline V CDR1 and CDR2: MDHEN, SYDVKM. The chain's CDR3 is CASRGNYGYTF. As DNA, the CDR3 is TGTGCCAGCAGGGGCAACTATGGCTACACCTTC.

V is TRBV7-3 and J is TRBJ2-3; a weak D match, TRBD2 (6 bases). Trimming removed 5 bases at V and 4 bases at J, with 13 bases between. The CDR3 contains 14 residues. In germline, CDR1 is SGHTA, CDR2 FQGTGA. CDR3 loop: CASSPRDFSDTQYF. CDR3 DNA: TGTGCCAGCAGCCCACGGGACTTCTCAGATACGCAGTATTTT.

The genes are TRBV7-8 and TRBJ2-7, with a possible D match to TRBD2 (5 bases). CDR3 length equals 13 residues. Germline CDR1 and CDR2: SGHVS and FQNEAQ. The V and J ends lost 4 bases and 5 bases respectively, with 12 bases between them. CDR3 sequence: CASSSQLGNEQYF. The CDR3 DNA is TGTGCCAGCAGCTCTCAACTAGGAAACGAGCAGTACTTC.

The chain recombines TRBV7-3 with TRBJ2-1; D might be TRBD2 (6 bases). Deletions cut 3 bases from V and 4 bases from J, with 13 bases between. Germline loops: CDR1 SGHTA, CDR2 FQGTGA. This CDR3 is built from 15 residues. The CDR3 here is CASSFSGEEYNEQFF. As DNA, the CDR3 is TGTGCCAGCAGCTTTTCGGGGGAGGAGTACAATGAGCAGTTCTTC.

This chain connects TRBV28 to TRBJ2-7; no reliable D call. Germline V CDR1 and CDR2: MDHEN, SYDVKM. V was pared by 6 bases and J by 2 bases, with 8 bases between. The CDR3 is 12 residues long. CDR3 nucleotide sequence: TGTGCCAGCAGAAACAGACCCTACGAGCAGTACTTC. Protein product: CASRNRPYEQYF.

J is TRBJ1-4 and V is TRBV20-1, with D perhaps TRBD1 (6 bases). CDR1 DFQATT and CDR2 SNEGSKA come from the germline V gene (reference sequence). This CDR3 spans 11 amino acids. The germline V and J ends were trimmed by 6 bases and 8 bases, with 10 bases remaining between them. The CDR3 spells CSAQQGEKLFF. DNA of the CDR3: TGCAGTGCCCAACAGGGCGAAAAACTGTTTTTT.

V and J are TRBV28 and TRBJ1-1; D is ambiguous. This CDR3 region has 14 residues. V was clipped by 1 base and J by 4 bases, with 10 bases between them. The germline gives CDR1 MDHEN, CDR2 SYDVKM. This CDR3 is CASSLLAAGTEAFF. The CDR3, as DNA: TGTGCCAGCAGTTTATTGGCCGCTGGCACTGAAGCTTTCTTT.

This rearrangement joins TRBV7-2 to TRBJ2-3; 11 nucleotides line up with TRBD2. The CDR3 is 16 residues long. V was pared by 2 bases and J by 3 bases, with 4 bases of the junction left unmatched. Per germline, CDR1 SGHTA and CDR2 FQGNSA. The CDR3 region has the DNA TGTGCCAGCAGCTTAATAGCGGGGGGGCAGACAGATACGCAGTATTTT. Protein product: CASSLIAGGQTDTQYF.

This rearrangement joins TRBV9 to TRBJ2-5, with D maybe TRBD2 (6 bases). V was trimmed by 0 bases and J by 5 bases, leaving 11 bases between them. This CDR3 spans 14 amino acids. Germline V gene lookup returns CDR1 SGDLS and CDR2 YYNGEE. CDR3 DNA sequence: TGTGCCAGCAGCGTAGTGGGAGGTAGGGAGACCCAGTACTTC. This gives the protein CASSVVGGRETQYF.

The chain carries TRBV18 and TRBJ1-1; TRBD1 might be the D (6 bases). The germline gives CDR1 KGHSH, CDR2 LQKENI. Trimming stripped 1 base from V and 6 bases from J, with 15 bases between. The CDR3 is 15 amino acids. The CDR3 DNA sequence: TGTGCCAGCTCACCACTGACAGGTTTGGGCGCTGAAGCTTTCTTT. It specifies CASSPLTGLGAEAFF.

CDR3 protein: CASSPWTGTNTEAFF. The DNA for the CDR3 is TGTGCCAGTAGTCCATGGACAGGGACGAACACTGAAGCTTTCTTT. This chain connects TRBV19 to TRBJ1-1, with TRBD1 matching over 8 bases. Germline V gene sequence: CDR1 LNHDA, CDR2 SQIVND (reference sequence). This CDR3 contains 15 residues. V lost 5 bases, J lost 1 base, and 6 bases stayed unmatched.

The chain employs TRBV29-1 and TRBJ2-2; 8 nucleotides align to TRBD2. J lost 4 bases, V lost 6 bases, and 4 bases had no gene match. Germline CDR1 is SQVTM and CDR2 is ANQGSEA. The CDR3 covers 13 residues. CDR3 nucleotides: TGCAGCGTGAGGCGGGGGGCCACCGGGGAGCTGTTTTTT. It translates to CSVRRGATGELFF.

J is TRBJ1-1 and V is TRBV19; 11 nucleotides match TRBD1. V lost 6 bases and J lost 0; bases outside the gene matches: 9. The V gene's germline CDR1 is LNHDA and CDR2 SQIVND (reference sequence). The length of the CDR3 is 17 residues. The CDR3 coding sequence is TGTGCCAGTAGGGACAGGGGGCTCCGGGGCTTGAACACTGAAGCTTTCTTT. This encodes CASRDRGLRGLNTEAFF.

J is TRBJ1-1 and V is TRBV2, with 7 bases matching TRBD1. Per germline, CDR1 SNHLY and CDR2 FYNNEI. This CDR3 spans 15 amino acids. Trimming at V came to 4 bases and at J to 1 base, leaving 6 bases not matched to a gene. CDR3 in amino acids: CASSVETGSNTEAFF. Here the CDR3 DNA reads TGTGCCAGCAGTGTAGAGACAGGGTCGAACACTGAAGCTTTCTTT.

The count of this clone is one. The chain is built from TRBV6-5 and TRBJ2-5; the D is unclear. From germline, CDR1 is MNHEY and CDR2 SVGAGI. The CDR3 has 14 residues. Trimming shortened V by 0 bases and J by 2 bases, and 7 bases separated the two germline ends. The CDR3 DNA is TGTGCCAGCAGTTACTCGCTCGGGCAAGAGACCCAGTACTTC. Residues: CASSYSLGQETQYF.

CDR3 in amino acids: CASSQGWGNSGNTIYF. The CDR3, as DNA: TGCGCCAGCAGCCAAGGATGGGGCAACTCTGGAAACACCATATATTTT. The rearrangement links TRBV4-3 to TRBJ1-3; a possible D gene is TRBD1 (5 bases). CDR3 size: 16 residues. V was clipped by 1 base and J by 0 bases, with 10 bases between them. Germline-derived CDR1 and CDR2 are LGHNA and YSLEER.

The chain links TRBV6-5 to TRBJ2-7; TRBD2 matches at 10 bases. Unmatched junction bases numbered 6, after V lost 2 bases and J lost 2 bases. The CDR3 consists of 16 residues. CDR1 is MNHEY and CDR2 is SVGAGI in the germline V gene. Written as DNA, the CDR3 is TGTGCCAGCAGTTACAGGACTAGCGGACCTCCCTACGAGCAGTACTTC. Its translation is CASSYRTSGPPYEQYF.

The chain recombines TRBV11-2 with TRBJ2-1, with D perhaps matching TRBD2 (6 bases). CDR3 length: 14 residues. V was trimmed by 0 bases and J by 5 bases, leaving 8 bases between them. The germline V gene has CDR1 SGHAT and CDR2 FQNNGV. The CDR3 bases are TGTGCCAGCAGCTTAGAAGTAGCGGACAATGAGCAGTTCTTC. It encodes CASSLEVADNEQFF.

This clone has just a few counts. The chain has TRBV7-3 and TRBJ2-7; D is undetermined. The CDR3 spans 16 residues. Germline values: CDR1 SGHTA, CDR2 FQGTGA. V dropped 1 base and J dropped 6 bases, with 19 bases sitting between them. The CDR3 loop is CASSLIPDKWFFEQYF. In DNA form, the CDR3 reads TGTGCCAGCAGCTTAATTCCCGACAAGTGGTTCTTCGAGCAGTACTTC. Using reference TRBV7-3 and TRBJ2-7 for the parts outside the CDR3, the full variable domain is GAGVSQTPSNKVTEKGKYVELRCDPISGHTALYWYRQSLGQGPEFLIYFQGTGAADDSGLPNDRFFAVRPEGSVSTLKIQRTERGDSAVYLCASSLIPDKWFFEQYFGPGTRLTVT.

Here the CDR3 reads CASSDSIAGARMVGQFF. CDR3 bases: TGTGCCAGCAGTGACTCGATAGCGGGAGCCCGGATGGTGGGGCAGTTCTTC. This sequence joins TRBV6-4 and TRBJ2-1, with 9 bases that match TRBD2. This CDR3 contains 17 residues. The V gene end was trimmed by 0 bases and the J gene end by 12 bases; junction bases not matched to a gene: 15. Per germline, CDR1 MRHNA and CDR2 SNTAGT.

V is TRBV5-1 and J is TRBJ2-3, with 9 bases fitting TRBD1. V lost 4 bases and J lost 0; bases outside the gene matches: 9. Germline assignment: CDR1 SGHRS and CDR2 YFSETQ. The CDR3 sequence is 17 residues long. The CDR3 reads CASSALVTGGSTDTQYF. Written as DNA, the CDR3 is TGCGCCAGCAGCGCATTGGTGACAGGGGGGAGCACAGATACGCAGTATTTT.

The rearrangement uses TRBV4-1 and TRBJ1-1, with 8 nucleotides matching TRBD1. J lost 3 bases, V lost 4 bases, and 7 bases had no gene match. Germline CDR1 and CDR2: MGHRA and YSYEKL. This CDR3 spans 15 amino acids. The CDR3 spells CASSRIQGGDTEAFF. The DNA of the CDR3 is TGCGCCAGCAGCCGGATACAGGGGGGGGACACTGAAGCTTTCTTT.

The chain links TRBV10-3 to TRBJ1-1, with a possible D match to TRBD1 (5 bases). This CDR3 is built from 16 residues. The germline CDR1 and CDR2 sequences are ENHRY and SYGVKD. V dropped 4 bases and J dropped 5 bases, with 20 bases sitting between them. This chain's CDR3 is CAISAGTQIRGTEAFF. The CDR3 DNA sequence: TGTGCCATCAGTGCCGGGACGCAAATTCGGGGGACTGAAGCTTTCTTT.

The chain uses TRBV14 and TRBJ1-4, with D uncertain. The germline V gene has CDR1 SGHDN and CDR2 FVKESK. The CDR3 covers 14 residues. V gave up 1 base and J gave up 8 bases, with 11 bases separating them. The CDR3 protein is CASSQALGGEKLFF. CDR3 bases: TGTGCCAGCAGCCAAGCCCTGGGAGGGGAAAAACTGTTTTTT.

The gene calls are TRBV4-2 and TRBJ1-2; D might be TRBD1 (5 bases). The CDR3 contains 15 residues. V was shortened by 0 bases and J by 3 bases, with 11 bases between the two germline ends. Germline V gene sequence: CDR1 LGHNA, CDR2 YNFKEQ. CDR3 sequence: CASSQEGVVDYGYTF. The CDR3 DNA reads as TGTGCCAGCAGCCAAGAAGGGGTTGTAGACTATGGCTACACCTTC.

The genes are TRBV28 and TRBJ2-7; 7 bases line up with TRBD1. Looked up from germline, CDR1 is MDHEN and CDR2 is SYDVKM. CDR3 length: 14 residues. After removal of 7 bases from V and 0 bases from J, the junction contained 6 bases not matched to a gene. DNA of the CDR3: TGTGCCAGCATCTCGGGACAGAGCTCCTACGAGCAGTACTTC. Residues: CASISGQSSYEQYF. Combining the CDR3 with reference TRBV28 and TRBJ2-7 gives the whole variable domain DVKVTQSSRYLVKRTGEKVFLECVQDMDHENMFWYRQDPGLGLRLIYFSYDVKMKEKGDIPEGYSVSREKKERFSLILESASTNQTSMYLCASISGQSSYEQYFGPGTRLTVT.

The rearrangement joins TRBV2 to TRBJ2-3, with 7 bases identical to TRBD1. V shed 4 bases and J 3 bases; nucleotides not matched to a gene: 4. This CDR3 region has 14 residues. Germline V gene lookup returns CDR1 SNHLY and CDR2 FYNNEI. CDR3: CASSGDSRTDTQYF. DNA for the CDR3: TGTGCCAGCAGTGGGGACAGTAGAACAGATACGCAGTATTTT. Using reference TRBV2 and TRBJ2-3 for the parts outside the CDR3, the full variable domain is EPEVTQTPSHQVTQMGQEVILRCVPISNHLYFYWYRQILGQKVEFLVSFYNNEISEKSEIFDDQFSVERPDGSNFTLKIRSTKLEDSAMYFCASSGDSRTDTQYFGPGTRLTVL.

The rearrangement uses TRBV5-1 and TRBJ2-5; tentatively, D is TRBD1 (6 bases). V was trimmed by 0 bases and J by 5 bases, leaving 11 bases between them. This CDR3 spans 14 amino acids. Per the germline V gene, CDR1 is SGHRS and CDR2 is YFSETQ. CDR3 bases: TGCGCCAGCAGCTTGGGTCAGGGGTGGGAGACCCAGTACTTC. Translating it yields CASSLGQGWETQYF.

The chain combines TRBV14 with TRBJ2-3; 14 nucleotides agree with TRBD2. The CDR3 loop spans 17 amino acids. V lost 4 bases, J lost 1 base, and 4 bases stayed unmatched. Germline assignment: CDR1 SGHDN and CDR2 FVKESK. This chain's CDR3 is CASSLTSGRAGTDTQYF. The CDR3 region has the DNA TGTGCCAGCAGCCTGACTAGCGGGAGGGCGGGCACAGATACGCAGTATTTT.

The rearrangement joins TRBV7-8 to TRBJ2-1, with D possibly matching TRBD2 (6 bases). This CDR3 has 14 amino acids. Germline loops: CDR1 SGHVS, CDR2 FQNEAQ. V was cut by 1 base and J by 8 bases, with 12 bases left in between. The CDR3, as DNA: TGTGCCAGCAGCTTAGGTCTAGCGATCCATGAGCAGTTCTTC. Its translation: CASSLGLAIHEQFF.